The 10 T cell receptor beta chains below were found in one sample sequenced in a study of blood T cells in healthy people across ages. Combining a sample-barcoded 5' primer with a J-beta primer mix, a second PCR ran for roughly 7 to 12 cycles. TCRdb recomputed calls from the 5' RACE reads with MiXCR, one row per CDR3 protein. The repertoire has around 1,900,000 distinct CDR3 sequences, about two fifths of them found once; the top ten carry roughly 23%. Sequencing used blood. The receptors stem from a human donor in good health.

The chain recombines TRBV7-3 with TRBJ2-3, with 9 positions matching TRBD2. The CDR3 extends over 15 amino acids. In germline, CDR1 is SGHTA, CDR2 FQGTGA. The ends lost 4 bases at V and 5 bases at J; junction bases unmatched: 7. CDR3 sequence (DNA): TGTGCCAGCAGCTACGCGGGGGGGCGACTAGATACGCAGTATTTT. Translated, it gives CASSYAGGRLDTQYF.

This chain uses TRBV5-1 with TRBJ1-2, with D hard to call. Germline V gene lookup returns CDR1 SGHRS and CDR2 YFSETQ. V was trimmed by 5 bases and J by 5 bases, leaving 13 bases between them. CDR3 length: 13 residues. The CDR3 is CASRPVGQYGYTF. CDR3 nucleotide sequence: TGCGCCAGCAGACCCGTGGGCCAATATGGCTACACCTTC.

The rearrangement uses TRBV5-5 and TRBJ2-5; 13 bases agree with TRBD2. J was trimmed by 8 bases and V by 2 bases; bases with no gene match: 6. The CDR3 extends over 15 amino acids. Germline CDR1 and CDR2: SGHKS and YYEKEE (reference sequence). The CDR3 reads CASSFTSGGDVTQYF. The CDR3 DNA follows: TGTGCCAGCAGCTTCACTAGCGGGGGGGATGTTACCCAGTACTTC. Full variable domain (rest looked up from reference TRBV5-5 and TRBJ2-5): DAGVTQSPTHLIKTRGQQVTLRCSPISGHKSVSWYQQVLGQGPQFIFQYYEKEERGRGNFPDRFSARQFPNYSSELNVNALLLGDSALYLCASSFTSGGDVTQYFGPGTRLLVL.

Only a few counts were recorded for this clonotype. This chain's CDR3 is CAISRPTDTQYF. CDR3 bases: TGTGCCATCAGCCGACCCACAGATACGCAGTATTTT. The chain joins TRBV10-3 to TRBJ2-3; D unclear. Trimming removed 6 bases at V and 2 bases at J, with 6 bases between. The CDR3 is 12 amino acids. Per germline, CDR1 ENHRY and CDR2 SYGVKD.

In its sample, this clonotype was seen a few times. V usage is TRBV20-1 and J usage is TRBJ1-6; 7 nucleotides line up with TRBD1. This CDR3 contains 14 residues. J lost 7 bases, V lost 2 bases, and 5 bases had no gene match. CDR1 is DFQATT, CDR2 SNEGSKA, per germline (reference sequence). The CDR3 region is CSARTGQENSPLHF. CDR3 DNA: TGCAGTGCTAGAACCGGACAGGAGAATTCACCCCTCCACTTT.

In this sample, this clonotype turned up a few times. The rearrangement uses TRBV11-2 and TRBJ2-1, with D possibly TRBD2 on 6 matching bases. The CDR3 totals 14 residues. The germline V and J ends were trimmed by 6 bases and 4 bases, with 13 bases remaining between them. Germline CDR1 reads SGHAT; CDR2 reads FQNNGV. This CDR3 reads CASSMPGEYNEQFF. In DNA, the CDR3 is TGTGCCAGCAGTATGCCGGGGGAGTACAATGAGCAGTTCTTC.

This clonotype showed up many times. The chain combines TRBV29-1 with TRBJ1-2; D may be TRBD1 (5 bases). Germline CDR1 SQVTM, CDR2 ANQGSEA. The CDR3 totals 12 residues. Deletions cut 7 bases from V and 2 bases from J, with 11 bases between. In nucleotides, the CDR3 is TGCAGCGGCGAACAGGAGAACTATGGCTACACCTTC. It translates to CSGEQENYGYTF.

This rearrangement joins TRBV7-9 to TRBJ2-3; D perhaps matches TRBD2 (6 bases). Germline CDR1 is SEHNR and CDR2 is FQNEAQ (reference sequence). This CDR3 is built from 17 residues. V was trimmed by 6 bases and J by 0 bases, leaving 19 bases between them. The CDR3, as DNA: TGTGCCAGCAGAGTGCTAGCGAGCCCCTCGAGCACAGATACGCAGTATTTT. This gives the protein CASRVLASPSSTDTQYF.

This chain connects TRBV3-1 to TRBJ1-6; D is perhaps TRBD1 (5 bases). The CDR3 is 15 amino acids. The V gene's germline CDR1 is LGHDT and CDR2 YNNKEL (reference sequence). With 4 bases removed from V and 7 bases from J, the gap between germline ends came to 14 bases. The CDR3 DNA sequence: TGTGCCAGCAGCCCAGAGGGGCAGGTGAATTCACCCCTCCACTTT. Its translation is CASSPEGQVNSPLHF.

On this clonotype: A read error may produce the germline difference seen at one junction end. V is TRBV20-1 and J is TRBJ2-3; the match to TRBD2 covers 9 bases. The germline V gene encodes CDR1 DFQATT and CDR2 SNEGSKA (reference sequence). This CDR3 spans 17 amino acids. CDR3 in amino acids: CSAGDGGGGANTDTQYF. CDR3 DNA: TGCAGTGCTGGAGATGGGGGCGGGGGGGCGAACACAGATACGCAGTATTTT.